This T cell receptor beta chain was documented in a study of tumor T cells in aggressive B-cell lymphoma. Data came from immunoSEQ multiplex PCR; TCRdb stores just in-frame clones and leaves some out. The sample consists of about 1,200 clones, around 92% of them appearing once. The CDR3 loop spans 11 amino acids. Germline V gene sequence: CDR1 LNHDA, CDR2 SQIVND (reference sequence). V dropped 10 bases and J dropped 3 bases, with 10 bases sitting between them. This receptor was obtained from an adult with diffuse large B cell lymphoma. V usage is TRBV19 and J usage is TRBJ2-7, with a tentative D call TRBD1 (6 bases). The source material was tumor tissue. DNA of the CDR3: TGTGCCACTGGACAGTACTACGAGCAGTACTTC. This codes for CATGQYYEQYF.